This T cell receptor beta chain was identified during a study of control samples from healthy donors and cancer patients. Generated by immunoSEQ multiplex PCR, the TCRdb table keeps only in-frame clones and is missing some. The top ten hold approximately 18% of the sample, which has 80,000 or so clones, roughly 91% seen once. This clone was counted between two and nine times. The receptor comes from a man aged 50-60 years in good health. Sequenced input: blood.

This CDR3 reads CASSKRGGMNTEAFF. In nucleotides, the CDR3 is TGTGCCAGTAGTAAAAGGGGTGGAATGAACACTGAAGCTTTCTTT. The chain is built from TRBV19 and TRBJ1-1; a weak D match, TRBD1 (5 bases). Trimming took 4 bases from V and 0 from J, leaving 12 bases between them. CDR3 size: 15 residues. CDR1 is LNHDA and CDR2 is SQIVND in the germline V gene (reference sequence).